This TCR beta chain came from a study of CD8+ T cells in alopecia areata. General study results and limits: Scalp and blood samples kept many expanded lesional clones throughout tofacitinib.

The germline V and J ends were trimmed by 0 bases and 1 base, with 9 bases remaining between them. The CDR3 has 15 residues. The germline gives CDR1 MNHEY, CDR2 SVGAGI. Concerning this clone: Its antigen remains unidentified.

Stated treatment: oral pan-JAK inhibitor, 5-10 mg twice daily. Extracted RNA was reverse transcribed, and the resulting cDNA served as sequencing template. Using immunoSEQ multiplex PCR, the repertoire was profiled, and TCRdb retains in-frame clones only, with some absent. The sample carries around 290,000 clones, nearly 60% recorded once. The chain employs TRBV6-5 and TRBJ1-2, with TRBD1 as a possible D gene (6 bases). The source of this sequence is a human donor with alopecia areata. The input for sequencing was CD4+ T cells sorted from blood, taken at week 24, from a patient treated with tofacitinib. The CDR3, as DNA: TGTGCCAGCAGTTACTCGAGACAGGATAACTATGGCTACACCTTC. It encodes CASSYSRQDNYGYTF.